These 29 T cell receptor beta chains were all obtained from the same sample, sequenced in a study of T-cell reconstitution after alpha-beta-depleted transplantation in children. The TCRbeta library incorporated unique molecular identifiers. TCRdb re-called the PCR reads through MiXCR, storing one row per CDR3 protein. The data contain 200,000 to 300,000 distinct CDR3 sequences, about 24% of them seen just once; the ten biggest clones take up under 5.5%. The specimen comprised PBMCs, mostly from graft donor cells, sampled 360 days after TCRalphabeta/CD19-depleted stem cell transplant. The receptor source for this set is a female patient aged 2-9 years who had a stem cell transplant for congenital amegakaryocytic thrombocytopenia, so the T cells may come from the graft donor.

The CDR3 loop is CSASSDSHFSGNTIYF. The CDR3 bases are TGCAGTGCTAGTAGCGACAGCCACTTCTCTGGAAACACCATATATTTT. The chain has TRBV20-1 and TRBJ1-3; TRBD1 might be the D (5 bases). Germline V gives CDR1 DFQATT, CDR2 SNEGSKA (reference sequence). There are 16 residues in the CDR3. The germline V and J ends were trimmed by 3 bases and 0 bases, with 15 bases remaining between them.

The J gene is TRBJ1-6, the V gene TRBV30; a possible D gene is TRBD1 (6 bases). The V gene's germline CDR1 is GTSNPN and CDR2 SVGIG (reference sequence). V dropped 3 bases and J dropped 9 bases, with 12 bases sitting between them. The CDR3 spans 13 residues. The CDR3 sequence: CAWRDSLASPLHF. The CDR3 DNA is TGTGCCTGGAGGGACAGCCTAGCTTCACCCCTCCACTTT.

This clonotype has just a few counts. This chain joins TRBV20-1 and TRBJ2-5, with 9 bases that match TRBD1. Germline-derived CDR1 and CDR2 are DFQATT and SNEGSKA (reference sequence). The CDR3 spans 17 residues. J was trimmed by 2 bases and V by 6 bases; bases with no gene match: 16. Written as DNA, the CDR3 is TGCAGTGCCACGTTCCCTTCGGCGGGACAGGGACAAGAGACCCAGTACTTC. This codes for CSATFPSAGQGQETQYF.

The table lists this clonotype with a few counts. CDR3 amino acids: CASSQDTVFANTGELFF. The DNA of the CDR3 is TGTGCCAGCAGCCAAGATACCGTGTTCGCGAACACCGGGGAGCTGTTTTTT. The chain carries TRBV3-1 and TRBJ2-2, with D hard to call. The length of the CDR3 is 17 residues. The germline CDR1 and CDR2 sequences are LGHDT and YNNKEL (reference sequence). Trimming cost V 0 bases and J 0 bases, with 11 bases left between them.

The V gene is TRBV12-3 or TRBV12-4, the J gene TRBJ2-7; a possible D gene is TRBD2 (6 bases). This CDR3 comprises 14 residues. The ends were cut back, 6 bases at V and 5 bases at J, with 17 bases in the middle. The CDR3, as DNA: TGTGCCAGCAGCCAAGGGACTGGCGGCAACGAGCAGTACTTC. Translated, it gives CASSQGTGGNEQYF.

There are a few counts of this clonotype. J is TRBJ1-1 and V is TRBV21-1. TRBV21-1 represents a pseudogene. This CDR3 contains 15 residues. CDR3 region: CASSKALYWNTEAFF. The CDR3 DNA reads TGTGCCAGCAGCAAAGCGTTGTATTGGAACACTGAAGCTTTCTTT.

This clonotype was picked up a small number of times. The V and J genes are TRBV20-1 and TRBJ1-2; 8 nucleotides match TRBD1. CDR1 is DFQATT and CDR2 is SNEGSKA in the germline V gene (reference sequence). The CDR3 is made up of 13 amino acids. Trimming took 5 bases from V and 6 from J; bases not matched to a gene: 8. CDR3 coding DNA: TGCAGTGCTGTGAGGACAGGGCTGGATGGCTACACCTTC. It translates to CSAVRTGLDGYTF.

This clonotype was recorded a few times. The chain carries TRBV5-5 and TRBJ1-1, with a weak D call TRBD1 (5 bases). The CDR3 loop spans 15 amino acids. Germline-derived CDR1 and CDR2 are SGHKS and YYEKEE (reference sequence). Deletions cut 0 bases from V and 4 bases from J, with 13 bases between. This CDR3 reads CASSLVSSGLTEAFF. CDR3 nucleotide sequence: TGTGCCAGCAGCTTGGTATCATCAGGGCTCACTGAAGCTTTCTTT.

This chain links TRBV10-3 with TRBJ1-1, with D possibly being TRBD1 (5 bases). Germline V gene sequence: CDR1 ENHRY, CDR2 SYGVKD. The ends were cut back, 0 bases at V and 6 bases at J, with 8 bases in the middle. This CDR3 spans 13 amino acids. The CDR3: CAISESGGAEAFF. CDR3 nucleotide sequence: TGTGCCATCAGTGAGTCTGGGGGTGCTGAAGCTTTCTTT.

In this sample, this clonotype turned up a few times. This chain links TRBV28 with TRBJ2-3, with D perhaps matching TRBD2 (5 bases). The CDR3 has 10 amino acids. From germline, CDR1 is MDHEN and CDR2 SYDVKM. Trimming cost V 8 bases and J 11 bases, with 11 bases left between them. Written as DNA, the CDR3 is TGTGCCAGCGGGGAGCTTGGGCAGTATTTT. This encodes CASGELGQYF. Full variable domain (remainder filled in from reference TRBV28 and TRBJ2-3): DVKVTQSSRYLVKRTGEKVFLECVQDMDHENMFWYRQDPGLGLRLIYFSYDVKMKEKGDIPEGYSVSREKKERFSLILESASTNQTSMYLCASGELGQYFGPGTRLTVL.

The chain combines TRBV30 with TRBJ1-3; D ambiguous. Germline V gene data show CDR1 as GTSNPN and CDR2 as SVGIG (reference sequence). The CDR3 extends over 12 amino acids. Deletions cut 4 bases from V and 2 bases from J, with 6 bases between. CDR3 DNA: TGTGCCTGGACCGGGACTGGAAACACCATATATTTT. It yields the protein CAWTGTGNTIYF.

J is TRBJ1-5 and V is TRBV7-8; D not resolved. The germline V and J ends were trimmed by 5 bases and 0 bases, with 17 bases remaining between them. Germline V gene data show CDR1 as SGHVS and CDR2 as FQNEAQ. The CDR3 sequence is 17 residues long. CDR3 amino acids: CASSPRDRRNSNQPQHF. The CDR3 DNA reads TGTGCCAGCAGCCCACGGGATAGGAGAAATAGCAATCAGCCCCAGCATTTT.

This clonotype has only a few counts. The rearrangement links TRBV27 to TRBJ2-3; 12 positions match TRBD2. Per germline, CDR1 MNHEY and CDR2 SMNVEV (reference sequence). The CDR3 extends over 17 amino acids. Trimming took 4 bases from V and 4 from J; bases not matched to a gene: 9. CDR3 loop: CASSYLAGGPVPDTQYF. The CDR3 DNA reads TGTGCCAGCAGTTATCTAGCGGGAGGGCCCGTCCCAGATACGCAGTATTTT.

This clonotype was detected a few times. V is TRBV6-2 or TRBV6-3 and J is TRBJ2-5, with D possibly TRBD1 on 6 matching bases. Germline V CDR1 and CDR2: MNHEY, SVGEGT. This CDR3 has 15 residues. V lost 4 bases to trimming and J lost 1 base, with 13 bases between them. The CDR3 protein is CASSSNRAAQETQYF. CDR3 bases: TGTGCCAGCAGTTCAAACAGGGCAGCCCAAGAGACCCAGTACTTC.

A few counts support this clonotype. The chain employs TRBV6-5 and TRBJ1-1; D is undetermined. Trimming shortened V by 2 bases and J by 0 bases, and 7 bases separated the two germline ends. CDR1 MNHEY and CDR2 SVGAGI come from the germline V gene. The length of the CDR3 is 14 residues. As DNA, the CDR3 is TGTGCCAGCAGTTACCTCGGGCTGAACACTGAAGCTTTCTTT. This codes for CASSYLGLNTEAFF.

CDR3 sequence: CASSTRDRGPSNYGYTF. In DNA, the CDR3 is TGTGCCAGCAGTACCCGGGACAGGGGGCCCTCTAACTATGGCTACACCTTC. The gene calls are TRBV6-1 and TRBJ1-2, with 12 bases aligning to TRBD1. Per the germline V gene, CDR1 is MNHNS and CDR2 is SASEGT. The CDR3 has 17 residues. The V gene end was trimmed by 5 bases and the J gene end by 0 bases; junction bases not matched to a gene: 7.

CDR3: CASRRLRQETQYF. In DNA form, the CDR3 reads TGTGCCAGCAGAAGACTGAGACAAGAGACCCAGTACTTC. This chain joins TRBV6-1 and TRBJ2-5; D gene uncertain. The CDR3 is 13 residues long. Germline V gene data show CDR1 as MNHNS and CDR2 as SASEGT. Trimming took 6 bases from V and 2 from J, leaving 10 bases between them.

The chain is built from TRBV28 and TRBJ2-6; D not resolved. The CDR3 consists of 12 residues. The V gene's germline CDR1 is MDHEN and CDR2 SYDVKM. The CDR3 DNA follows: TGTGCGGGGTTGACAGGGGCCAACGTCCTGACTTTC. Residues: CAGLTGANVLTF.

This clonotype has more than one count but fewer than ten. The chain recombines TRBV10-3 with TRBJ2-2; D ambiguous. Trimming cost V 2 bases and J 0 bases, with 10 bases left between them. This CDR3 is 16 amino acids long. The germline V gene has CDR1 ENHRY and CDR2 SYGVKD. This chain's CDR3 is CAISEMLTANTGELFF. CDR3 in DNA: TGTGCCATCAGTGAGATGTTAACGGCGAACACCGGGGAGCTGTTTTTT.

The rearrangement joins TRBV2 to TRBJ1-5, with D unresolved. V was clipped by 4 bases and J by 2 bases, with 15 bases between them. Germline-derived CDR1 and CDR2 are SNHLY and FYNNEI. This CDR3 contains 16 residues. As DNA, the CDR3 is TGTGCCAGCAGTGGCCCCAGGCTGCTGGGCAATCAGCCCCAGCATTTT. It yields the protein CASSGPRLLGNQPQHF.

This clonotype was detected ten times or more. The CDR3 spells CASSYRRRGHEQFF. CDR3 nucleotide sequence: TGTGCCAGCAGCTACCGGCGCCGGGGCCATGAGCAGTTCTTC. The genes are TRBV12-3 or TRBV12-4 and TRBJ2-1; D might be TRBD1 or TRBD2, each matching 5 bases. CDR3 size: 14 residues. The V and J ends lost 6 bases and 8 bases respectively, with 17 bases between them.

The V call is TRBV2, the J call TRBJ2-5; maybe TRBD2 (6 bases). Trimming cost V 7 bases and J 5 bases, with 14 bases left between them. The CDR3 has 13 amino acids. Germline-derived CDR1 and CDR2 are SNHLY and FYNNEI. The CDR3: CASKSTGGETQYF. The CDR3 DNA sequence: TGTGCCAGCAAATCTACCGGGGGTGAGACCCAGTACTTC.

This clonotype has more than one count but fewer than ten. The chain recombines TRBV20-1 with TRBJ2-1, with D uncertain. Per the germline V gene, CDR1 is DFQATT and CDR2 is SNEGSKA (reference sequence). Trimming removed 4 bases from V and 0 bases from J, with 13 bases in between. There are 15 residues in the CDR3. The CDR3 DNA is TGCAGTGCTAATCGACTCCAGAGCTCCTACAATGAGCAGTTCTTC. It encodes CSANRLQSSYNEQFF.

This chain links TRBV3-1 with TRBJ2-5, with TRBD2 matching over 11 bases. The CDR3 is made up of 14 amino acids. CDR1 and CDR2 (germline): LGHDT, YNNKEL (reference sequence). V lost 4 bases to trimming and J lost 11 bases; unmatched junction nucleotides: 9. This CDR3 is CASSLGTSGTVQYF. The CDR3 nucleotides read TGTGCCAGCAGCCTCGGGACTAGCGGAACGGTTCAGTACTTC.

This chain joins TRBV12-3 or TRBV12-4 and TRBJ1-4; D remains unclear. The V and J ends lost 7 bases and 0 bases respectively, with 9 bases between them. This CDR3 is built from 14 residues. CDR3 DNA sequence: TGTGCCAGCACCAAGGAACCAACTAATGAAAAACTGTTTTTT. Protein sequence: CASTKEPTNEKLFF.

This clonotype was seen more than once but under ten times. V usage is TRBV5-1 and J usage is TRBJ2-1; D is unresolved. CDR1 is SGHRS, CDR2 YFSETQ, per germline. CDR3 length: 17 amino acids. Trimming took off 4 bases at V and 0 bases at J, with 17 bases between the two ends. The chain's CDR3 is CASSPWSPASSYNEQFF. As DNA, the CDR3 is TGCGCCAGCAGCCCCTGGTCCCCAGCGAGCTCCTACAATGAGCAGTTCTTC.

This chain uses TRBV7-2 with TRBJ2-7; D might be TRBD2 (5 bases). The CDR3 spans 13 residues. V shed 1 base and J shed 7 bases, with 11 bases lying between them. Germline V gene sequence: CDR1 SGHTA, CDR2 FQGNSA. CDR3: CASSLDAGREQYF. The CDR3 nucleotides read TGTGCCAGCAGCTTAGATGCGGGTCGAGAGCAGTACTTC. Full variable domain (missing parts from reference TRBV7-2 and TRBJ2-7): GAGVSQSPSNKVTEKGKDVELRCDPISGHTALYWYRQSLGQGLEFLIYFQGNSAPDKSGLPSDRFSAERTGGSVSTLTIQRTQQEDSAVYLCASSLDAGREQYFGPGTRLTVT.

This chain joins TRBV18 and TRBJ2-4; 12 bases map to TRBD1. Losses at the gene ends were 4 bases for V and 1 base for J; bases not matched to a gene: 5. The CDR3 totals 17 residues. The germline V gene encodes CDR1 KGHSH and CDR2 LQKENI. CDR3 nucleotides: TGTGCCAGCTCACGGGACAGGGGGCTCGGGGCCAAAAACATTCAGTACTTC. Translation gives CASSRDRGLGAKNIQYF.

The genes are TRBV20-1 and TRBJ2-5; 10 nucleotides align to TRBD1. Germline-derived CDR1 and CDR2 are DFQATT and SNEGSKA (reference sequence). V lost 6 bases and J lost 5; bases outside the gene matches: 15. The CDR3 runs to 16 residues. The CDR3 region has the DNA TGCAGTGCGGACCGGGACAGGGGCAAATGGGGGGAGACCCAGTACTTC. It yields the protein CSADRDRGKWGETQYF.